The sequence of this T cell receptor beta chain was determined in a study of T cell changes during pregnancy in multiple sclerosis. V shed 6 bases and J shed 3 bases, with 10 bases lying between them. CDR3 length: 13 residues. The V gene's germline CDR1 is SGHTA and CDR2 FQGTGA. Assay used: immunoSEQ multiplex PCR; TCRdb lists only in-frame clones, some missing. The table lists approximately 80,000 clones, approximately 94% of them singletons. Material: peripheral blood, obtained in the third trimester of pregnancy. The origin of this receptor is a female donor with multiple sclerosis, enrolled in a pregnancy study. V and J are TRBV7-3 and TRBJ2-3; D is possibly TRBD1 (6 bases). The CDR3 loop is CASSFQGTDTQYF. The CDR3 DNA sequence: TGTGCCAGCAGTTTCCAGGGGACAGATACGCAGTATTTT.